This T cell receptor beta chain appears in the sequencing data of a study of T-cell reconstitution after alpha-beta-depleted transplantation in children. Unique molecular identifiers were built into the TCRbeta library. TCRdb independently ran MiXCR on the PCR reads; one entry per CDR3 protein. The sample yields about 97,000 distinct CDR3 sequences, 6% to 9% seen once. There are a few counts of this clonotype. This CDR3 spans 16 amino acids. CDR1 is MNHEY and CDR2 is SMNVEV in the germline V gene (reference sequence). V lost 2 bases to trimming and J lost 0 bases, with 12 bases between them. The rearrangement links TRBV27 to TRBJ2-3; no reliable D call. This sample comprised PBMCs, obtained before TCRalphabeta/CD19-depleted stem cell transplant. This TCR was sampled from a boy aged 2 to 9 with acute lymphoblastic leukemia, due to receive a stem cell transplant. The CDR3 DNA reads as TGTGCCAGCAGTTTACTGGCTGTACCTAGCACAGATACGCAGTATTTT. This sequence encodes CASSLLAVPSTDTQYF.